The rows below give T cell receptor beta chains drawn from one sample of a study of cytomegalovirus exposure and HLA in healthy donors. Clones were sequenced by immunoSEQ multiplex PCR, and TCRdb holds only the in-frame ones, with some missing. The repertoire includes about 160,000 clones, about 75% of them detected once, and roughly 2% sits in the top ten. Sequencing was performed on PBMCs. The receptors were gathered from a female donor in good health and CMV-seronegative. Each CDR3 is given with its conserved first and last residue. Fields, in order: J gene, clone size, V gene, CDR3 length, D gene, CDR3 protein, CDR3 DNA. A D gene is named only where the DNA matches it firmly. Clone size is shown for a subset of rows, as once, few, many or a class of expanded clone.

TRBJ1-2,.,TRBV6-5,13,TRBD1,CASRGTGREGYTF,TGTGCCAGCAGGGGGACAGGCCGCGAAGGCTACACCTTC
TRBJ2-3,few,TRBV4-1,19,TRBD2,CASSQDGGRGRLLTDTQYF,TGCGCCAGCAGCCAAGATGGCGGGAGGGGCAGGCTTCTCACAGATACGCAGTATTTT
TRBJ1-2,.,TRBV12-5,17,TRBD1,CASGLGRRGRGNYGYTF,TGTGCTAGTGGTTTGGGCCGAAGGGGGCGGGGTAACTATGGCTACACCTTC
TRBJ1-2,.,TRBV6-5,15,.,CASSYSGVWPYGYTF,TGTGCCAGCAGTTACTCGGGCGTCTGGCCCTATGGCTACACCTTC
TRBJ2-5,.,TRBV5-1,16,.,CASSRTDSSYQETQYF,TGCGCCAGCAGCAGGACGGACAGCTCGTACCAAGAGACCCAGTACTTC
TRBJ2-1,.,TRBV7-8,16,TRBD2,CASSPQRTGGRNEQFF,TGTGCCAGCAGCCCCCAAAGGACGGGAGGTAGGAATGAGCAGTTCTTC
TRBJ2-5,once,TRBV5-1,14,TRBD2,CASSYSGGQETQYF,TGCGCCAGCAGCTATAGCGGGGGGCAAGAGACCCAGTACTTC
TRBJ1-4,.,TRBV5-1,15,TRBD1,CASTVQGAANEKLFF,TGCGCCAGCACGGTCCAGGGGGCCGCTAATGAAAAACTGTTTTTT
TRBJ1-2,.,TRBV7-9,19,.,CSSPYLRRDREKTNYGYTF,TGTTCCAGCCCTTACCTTCGCCGCGACAGAGAAAAAACTAACTATGGCTACACCTTC
TRBJ2-7,.,TRBV28,14,TRBD2,CASSELAGGIEQYF,TGTGCCAGCAGTGAACTAGCGGGAGGTATCGAGCAGTACTTC
TRBJ2-1,.,TRBV6-5,14,.,CASSYTSWGNEQFF,TGTGCCAGCAGTTATACTAGTTGGGGCAATGAGCAGTTCTTC
TRBJ2-2,.,TRBV5-4,14,TRBD2,CASSRLAGFGELFF,TGTGCCAGCTCCCGACTAGCGGGGTTCGGGGAGCTGTTTTTT
TRBJ1-1,.,TRBV19,12,.,CASRNHGLEAFF,TGTGCCAGTAGGAACCACGGGTTAGAAGCTTTCTTT
TRBJ2-1,.,TRBV2,16,.,CASSEAPADSYNEQFF,TGTGCCAGCAGTGAAGCGCCAGCGGACTCCTACAATGAGCAGTTCTTC
TRBJ2-3,.,TRBV9,18,TRBD2,CASSVNPGLADPTDTQYF,TGTGCCAGCAGCGTAAATCCCGGACTAGCGGACCCCACAGATACGCAGTATTTT
TRBJ1-1,.,TRBV29-1,15,TRBD1,CSVEERTGGSTEAFF,TGCAGCGTTGAAGAGAGGACAGGGGGGAGCACTGAAGCTTTCTTT
TRBJ1-2,.,TRBV5-4,12,.,CASSASSYGYTF,TGTGCCAGCAGCGCCTCCAGCTATGGCTACACCTTC